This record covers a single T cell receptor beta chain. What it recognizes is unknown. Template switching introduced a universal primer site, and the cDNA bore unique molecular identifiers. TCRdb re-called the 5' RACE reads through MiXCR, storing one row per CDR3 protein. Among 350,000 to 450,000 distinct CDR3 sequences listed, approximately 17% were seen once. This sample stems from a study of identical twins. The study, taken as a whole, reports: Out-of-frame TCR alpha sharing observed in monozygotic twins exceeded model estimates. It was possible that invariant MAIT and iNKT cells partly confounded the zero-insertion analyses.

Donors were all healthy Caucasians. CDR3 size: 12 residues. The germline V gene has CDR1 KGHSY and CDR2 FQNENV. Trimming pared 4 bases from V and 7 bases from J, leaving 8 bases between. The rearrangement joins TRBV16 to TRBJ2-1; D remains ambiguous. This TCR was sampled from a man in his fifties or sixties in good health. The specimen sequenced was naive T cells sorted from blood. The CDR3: CASSLPLNEQFF. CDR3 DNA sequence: TGTGCCAGCAGCCTTCCATTAAATGAGCAGTTCTTC.